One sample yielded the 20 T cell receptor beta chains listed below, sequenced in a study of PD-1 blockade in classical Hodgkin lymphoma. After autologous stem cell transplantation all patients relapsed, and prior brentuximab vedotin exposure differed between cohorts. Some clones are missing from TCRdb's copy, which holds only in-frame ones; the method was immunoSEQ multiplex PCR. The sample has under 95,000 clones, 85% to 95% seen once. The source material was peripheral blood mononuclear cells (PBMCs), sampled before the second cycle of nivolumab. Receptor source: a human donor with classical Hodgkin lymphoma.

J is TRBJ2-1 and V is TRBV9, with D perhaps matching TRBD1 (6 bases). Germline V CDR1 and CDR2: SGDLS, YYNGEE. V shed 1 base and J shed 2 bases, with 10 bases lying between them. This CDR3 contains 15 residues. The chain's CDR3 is CASSVRGQPYNEQFF. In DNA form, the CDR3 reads TGTGCCAGCAGCGTAAGAGGACAGCCCTACAATGAGCAGTTCTTC.

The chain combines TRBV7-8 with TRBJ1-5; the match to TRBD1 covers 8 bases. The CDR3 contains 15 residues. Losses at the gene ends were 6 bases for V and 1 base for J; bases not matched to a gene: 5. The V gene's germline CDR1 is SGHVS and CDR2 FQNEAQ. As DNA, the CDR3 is TGTGCCAGCAGGAAGGACAGGGCAAGCAATCAGCCCCAGCATTTT. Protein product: CASRKDRASNQPQHF.

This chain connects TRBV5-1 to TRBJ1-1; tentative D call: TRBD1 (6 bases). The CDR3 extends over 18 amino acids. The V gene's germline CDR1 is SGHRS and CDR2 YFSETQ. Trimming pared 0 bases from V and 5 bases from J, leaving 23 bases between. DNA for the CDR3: TGCGCCAGCAGCTTGGCCACGGGGGGGCGCAAGTTTTTGACTGAAGCTTTCTTT. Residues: CASSLATGGRKFLTEAFF.

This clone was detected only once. Here the CDR3 reads CASSIGDAKNIQYF. The CDR3 DNA sequence: TGTGCCAGCAGCATCGGGGACGCCAAAAACATTCAGTACTTC. V and J are TRBV21-1 and TRBJ2-4. TRBV21-1 has pseudogene status. This CDR3 has 14 residues.

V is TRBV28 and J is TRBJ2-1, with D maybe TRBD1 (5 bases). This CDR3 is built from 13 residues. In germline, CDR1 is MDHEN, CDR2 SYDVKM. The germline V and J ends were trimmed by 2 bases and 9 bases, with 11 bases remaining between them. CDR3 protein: CASSLRGSIEQFF. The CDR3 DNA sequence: TGTGCCAGCAGTTTAAGGGGTTCAATTGAGCAGTTCTTC.

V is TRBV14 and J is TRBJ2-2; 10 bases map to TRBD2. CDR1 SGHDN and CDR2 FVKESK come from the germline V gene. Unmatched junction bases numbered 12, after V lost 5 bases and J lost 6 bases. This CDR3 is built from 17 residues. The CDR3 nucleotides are TGTGCCAGCAGCGAGATTCCTAGCGGGAGAGGTTCCGGGGAGCTGTTTTTT. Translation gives CASSEIPSGRGSGELFF.

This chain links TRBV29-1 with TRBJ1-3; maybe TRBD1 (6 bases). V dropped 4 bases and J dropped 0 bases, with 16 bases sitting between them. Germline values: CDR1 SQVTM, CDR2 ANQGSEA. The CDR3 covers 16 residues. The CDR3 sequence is CSVGKTGPSSGNTIYF. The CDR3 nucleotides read TGCAGCGTTGGAAAAACAGGGCCAAGCTCTGGAAACACCATATATTTT.

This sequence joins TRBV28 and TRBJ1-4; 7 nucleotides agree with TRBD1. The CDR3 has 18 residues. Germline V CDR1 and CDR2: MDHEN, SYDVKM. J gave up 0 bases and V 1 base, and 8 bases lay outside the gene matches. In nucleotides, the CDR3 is TGTGCCAGCAGTTTATCGGGTGGGACAGTGTCAACTAATGAAAAACTGTTTTTT. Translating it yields CASSLSGGTVSTNEKLFF.

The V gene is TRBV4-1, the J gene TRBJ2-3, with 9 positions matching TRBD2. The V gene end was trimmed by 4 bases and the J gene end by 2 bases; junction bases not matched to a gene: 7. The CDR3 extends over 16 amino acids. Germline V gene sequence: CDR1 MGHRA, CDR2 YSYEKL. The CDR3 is CASSPGTSIFTDTQYF. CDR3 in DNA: TGCGCCAGCAGCCCCGGGACTAGCATCTTCACAGATACGCAGTATTTT.

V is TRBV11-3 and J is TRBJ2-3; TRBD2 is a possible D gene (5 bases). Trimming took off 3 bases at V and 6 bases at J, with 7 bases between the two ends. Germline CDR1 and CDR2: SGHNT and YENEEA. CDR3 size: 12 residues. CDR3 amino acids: CASSLPGDTQYF. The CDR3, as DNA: TGTGCCAGCAGCTTGCCGGGGGATACGCAGTATTTT.

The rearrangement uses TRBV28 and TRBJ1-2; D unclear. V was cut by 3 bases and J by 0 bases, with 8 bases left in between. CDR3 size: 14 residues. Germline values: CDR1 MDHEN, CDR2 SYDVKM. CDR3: CASSLAGSNYGYTF. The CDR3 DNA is TGTGCCAGCAGTTTGGCAGGTTCTAACTATGGCTACACCTTC.

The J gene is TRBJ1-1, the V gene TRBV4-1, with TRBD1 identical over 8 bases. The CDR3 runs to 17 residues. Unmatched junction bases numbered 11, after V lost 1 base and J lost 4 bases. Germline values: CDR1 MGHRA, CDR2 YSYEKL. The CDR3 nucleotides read TGCGCCAGCAGCCAAGTTTTAACAGGGGGTTATGGCACTGAAGCTTTCTTT. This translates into CASSQVLTGGYGTEAFF.

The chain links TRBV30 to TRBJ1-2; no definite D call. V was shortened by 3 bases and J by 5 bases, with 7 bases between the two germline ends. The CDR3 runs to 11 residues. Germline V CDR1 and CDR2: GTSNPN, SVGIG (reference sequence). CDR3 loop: CAWRQEYGYTF. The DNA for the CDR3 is TGTGCCTGGAGGCAGGAATATGGCTACACCTTC. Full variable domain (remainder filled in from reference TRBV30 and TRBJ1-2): SQTIHQWPATLVQPVGSPLSLECTVEGTSNPNLYWYRQAAGRGLQLLFYSVGIGQISSEVPQNLSASRPQDRQFILSSKKLLLSDSGFYLCAWRQEYGYTFGSGTRLTVV.

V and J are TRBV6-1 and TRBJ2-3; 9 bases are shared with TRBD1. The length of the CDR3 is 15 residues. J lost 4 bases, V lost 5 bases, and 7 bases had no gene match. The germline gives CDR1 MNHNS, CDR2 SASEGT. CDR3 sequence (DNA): TGTGCCAGCAGTAACCGGGGACAGGGAGCAGATACGCAGTATTTT. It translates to CASSNRGQGADTQYF.

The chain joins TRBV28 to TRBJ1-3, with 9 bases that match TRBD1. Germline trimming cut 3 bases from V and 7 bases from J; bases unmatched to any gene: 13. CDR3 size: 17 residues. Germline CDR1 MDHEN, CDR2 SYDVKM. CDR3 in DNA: TGTGCCAGCAGTTTCTTTGGCATGACAGGGGGTATGAACACCATATATTTT. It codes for CASSFFGMTGGMNTIYF.

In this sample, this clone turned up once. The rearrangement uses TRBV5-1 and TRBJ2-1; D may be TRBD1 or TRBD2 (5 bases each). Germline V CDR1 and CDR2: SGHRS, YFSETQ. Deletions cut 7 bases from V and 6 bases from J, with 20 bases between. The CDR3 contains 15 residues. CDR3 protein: CASGWLGGVGNEQFF. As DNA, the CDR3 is TGCGCCAGCGGGTGGCTTGGGGGAGTCGGCAATGAGCAGTTCTTC. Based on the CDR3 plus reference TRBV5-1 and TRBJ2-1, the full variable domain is KAGVTQTPRYLIKTRGQQVTLSCSPISGHRSVSWYQQTPGQGLQFLFEYFSETQRNKGNFPGRFSGRQFSNSRSEMNVSTLELGDSALYLCASGWLGGVGNEQFFGPGTRLTVL.

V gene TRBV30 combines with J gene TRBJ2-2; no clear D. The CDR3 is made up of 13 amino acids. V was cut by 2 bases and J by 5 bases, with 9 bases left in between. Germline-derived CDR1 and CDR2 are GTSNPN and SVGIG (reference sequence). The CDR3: CAWSFLGTGELFF. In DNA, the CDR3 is TGTGCCTGGAGTTTCTTGGGGACCGGGGAGCTGTTTTTT.

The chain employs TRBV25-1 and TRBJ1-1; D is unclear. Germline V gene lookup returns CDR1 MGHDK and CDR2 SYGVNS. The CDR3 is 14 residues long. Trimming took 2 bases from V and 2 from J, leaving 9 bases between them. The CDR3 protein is CASSEEHANTEAFF. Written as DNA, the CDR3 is TGTGCCAGCAGTGAAGAACATGCTAACACTGAAGCTTTCTTT.

The DNA of the CDR3 is TGTGCCATCAGTGAGTCGGAAACAGGATTAGCCAAAAACATTCAGTACTTC. It codes for CAISESETGLAKNIQYF. The J gene is TRBJ2-4, the V gene TRBV10-3, with D possibly matching TRBD1 (5 bases). This CDR3 comprises 17 residues. Trimming left V 0 bases short and J 0 bases short, with 12 bases between. Germline CDR1 and CDR2: ENHRY and SYGVKD.

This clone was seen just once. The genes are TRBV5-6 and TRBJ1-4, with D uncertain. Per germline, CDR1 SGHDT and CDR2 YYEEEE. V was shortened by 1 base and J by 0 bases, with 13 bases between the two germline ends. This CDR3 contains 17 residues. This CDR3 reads CASSLWSAMTTNEKLFF. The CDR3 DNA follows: TGTGCCAGCAGCTTGTGGTCAGCGATGACAACTAATGAAAAACTGTTTTTT.